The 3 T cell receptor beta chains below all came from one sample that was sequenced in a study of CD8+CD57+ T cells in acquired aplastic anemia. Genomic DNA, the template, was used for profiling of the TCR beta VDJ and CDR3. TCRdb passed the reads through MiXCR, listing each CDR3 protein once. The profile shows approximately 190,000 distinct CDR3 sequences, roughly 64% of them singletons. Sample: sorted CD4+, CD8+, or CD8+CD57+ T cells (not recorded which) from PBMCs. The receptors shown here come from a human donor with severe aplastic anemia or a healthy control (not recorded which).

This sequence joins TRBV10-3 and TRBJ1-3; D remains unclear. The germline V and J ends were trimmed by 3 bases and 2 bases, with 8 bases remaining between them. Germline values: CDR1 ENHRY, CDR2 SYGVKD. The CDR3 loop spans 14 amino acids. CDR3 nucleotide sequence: TGTGCCATCAGTGACAGGCACACTGGAAACACCATATATTTT. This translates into CAISDRHTGNTIYF.

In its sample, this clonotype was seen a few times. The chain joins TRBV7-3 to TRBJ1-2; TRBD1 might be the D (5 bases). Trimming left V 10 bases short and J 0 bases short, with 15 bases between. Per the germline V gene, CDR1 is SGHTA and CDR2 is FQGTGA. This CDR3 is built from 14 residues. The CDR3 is CATGVGGPNYGYTF. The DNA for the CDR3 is TGTGCCACCGGGGTCGGGGGACCTAACTATGGCTACACCTTC.

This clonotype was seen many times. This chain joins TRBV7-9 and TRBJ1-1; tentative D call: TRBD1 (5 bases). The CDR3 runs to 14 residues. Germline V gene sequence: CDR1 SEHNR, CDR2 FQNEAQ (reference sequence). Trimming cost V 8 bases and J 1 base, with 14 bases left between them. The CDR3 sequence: CASLRQSPNTEAFF. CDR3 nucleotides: TGTGCCAGCTTGAGACAGAGCCCGAACACTGAAGCTTTCTTT.